One sample yielded the 21 T cell receptor beta chains listed below, sequenced in a study of glioma-infiltrating T cells after dendritic cell vaccination. Libraries were prepared by immunoSEQ multiplex PCR; TCRdb keeps only in-frame clonotypes and omits some of them. The sample includes approximately 36,000 clones, 82% of them seen just once. The material sequenced was blood, taken before dendritic cell vaccination. All receptors come from a human donor with glioblastoma.

The chain combines TRBV7-3 with TRBJ2-2; D call uncertain. Germline CDR1 reads SGHTA; CDR2 reads FQGTGA. Trimming took 5 bases from V and 9 from J, leaving 13 bases between them. This CDR3 contains 13 residues. CDR3 coding DNA: TGTGCCAGCAGCCGCCAGGAAGGCCGGGAGCTGTTTTTT. Residues: CASSRQEGRELFF.

This chain connects TRBV19 to TRBJ2-7; TRBD1 might be the D (7 bases). V was pared by 2 bases and J by 2 bases, with 10 bases between. Looked up from germline, CDR1 is LNHDA and CDR2 is SQIVND (reference sequence). The CDR3 spans 14 residues. CDR3 sequence reads: CASSIQGGPYEQYF. The CDR3 nucleotides read TGTGCCAGTAGTATACAGGGGGGTCCCTACGAGCAGTACTTC.

The chain couples TRBV4-3 to TRBJ2-3; D gene ambiguous. This CDR3 has 15 amino acids. Per the germline V gene, CDR1 is LGHNA and CDR2 is YSLEER. Deletions cut 0 bases from V and 1 base from J, with 8 bases between. This CDR3 reads CASSQEALGTDTQYF. In DNA, the CDR3 is TGCGCCAGCAGCCAAGAGGCCCTCGGCACAGATACGCAGTATTTT.

This clone was picked up a small number of times. This chain links TRBV10-3 with TRBJ2-7; possible D gene TRBD2, 5 bases. The CDR3 runs to 12 residues. Trimming removed 3 bases at V and 12 bases at J, with 15 bases between. The germline V gene encodes CDR1 ENHRY and CDR2 SYGVKD. CDR3 nucleotide sequence: TGTGCCATCAGTGAATCCGGGAAGCCACGGTACTTC. Amino acid sequence: CAISESGKPRYF.

This clone was found once. V and J are TRBV6-5 and TRBJ1-2; 9 positions agree with TRBD1. The CDR3 runs 15 residues. Germline CDR1 MNHEY, CDR2 SVGAGI. V gave up 6 bases and J gave up 3 bases; unmatched junction bases: 8. CDR3 amino acids: CASSKDRGDYYGYTF. CDR3 nucleotides: TGTGCCAGCAGCAAGGACAGGGGCGATTACTATGGCTACACCTTC.

The table lists this clone with a few counts. The junction and the germline gene differ at one end; a read error may be behind it. The V gene is TRBV7-2, the J gene TRBJ2-2; TRBD2 aligns across 9 bases. Germline V gene data show CDR1 as SGHTA and CDR2 as FQGNSA. CDR3 size: 14 residues. The CDR3 region is CASSIAGATGELFF. In DNA form, the CDR3 reads TGTGCCAGCAGCATAGCGGGGGCAACCGGGGAGCTGTTTTTT. Supplemented by reference TRBV7-2 and TRBJ2-2, the full variable domain reads GAGVSQSPSNKVTEKGKDVELRCDPISGHTALYWYRQSLGQGLEFLIYFQGNSAPDKSGLPSDRFSAERTGGSVSTLTIQRTQQEDSAVYLCASSIAGATGELFFGEGSRLTVL.

The sample holds many counts of this clone. The chain links TRBV7-9 to TRBJ1-4; no definite D call. The CDR3 extends over 13 amino acids. Germline V gene lookup returns CDR1 SEHNR and CDR2 FQNEAQ (reference sequence). V was shortened by 8 bases and J by 4 bases, with 11 bases between the two germline ends. CDR3 protein: CASERVGNEKLFF. Here the CDR3 DNA reads TGTGCCAGCGAGAGGGTTGGTAATGAAAAACTGTTTTTT.

This clone has a handful of counts. The rearrangement links TRBV4-1 to TRBJ1-1; 8 nucleotides agree with TRBD1. The CDR3 sequence is 17 residues long. V shed 1 base and J 1 base; nucleotides not matched to a gene: 8. Germline lookup yields CDR1 MGHRA and CDR2 YSYEKL. Here the CDR3 DNA reads TGCGCCAGCAGCCAAGCAGGTCAGGGGACAGGGAACACTGAAGCTTTCTTT. This sequence encodes CASSQAGQGTGNTEAFF.

The chain combines TRBV9 with TRBJ2-5, with a tentative D call TRBD2 (6 bases). Germline CDR1 reads SGDLS; CDR2 reads YYNGEE. CDR3 length equals 14 residues. With 0 bases removed from V and 4 bases from J, the gap between germline ends came to 10 bases. The CDR3 sequence: CASSVGWRGETQYF. The DNA of the CDR3 is TGTGCCAGCAGCGTAGGGTGGCGGGGAGAGACCCAGTACTTC.

This chain joins TRBV4-1 and TRBJ2-3; 8 nucleotides agree with TRBD2. Germline V gives CDR1 MGHRA, CDR2 YSYEKL. V shed 0 bases and J 0 bases; nucleotides not matched to a gene: 8. CDR3 length: 18 residues. The CDR3 coding sequence is TGCGCCAGCAGCCAAGATCGGTGGGCGGGGGGAAGCACAGATACGCAGTATTTT. Translating gives CASSQDRWAGGSTDTQYF.

This clone was seen once. The chain has TRBV11-1 and TRBJ2-5; D is uncertain. This CDR3 has 14 residues. Germline-derived CDR1 and CDR2 are SGHAT and FQDESV (reference sequence). The V and J ends lost 3 bases and 2 bases respectively, with 10 bases between them. The CDR3 sequence: CASSLGSIQETQYF. CDR3 bases: TGTGCCAGCAGCTTGGGCAGTATACAAGAGACCCAGTACTTC.

The V call is TRBV4-2, the J call TRBJ2-7; 11 nucleotides match TRBD1. Trimming took 4 bases from V and 3 from J; bases not matched to a gene: 2. Germline CDR1 reads LGHNA; CDR2 reads YNFKEQ. The CDR3 is 14 residues long. The CDR3 coding sequence is TGTGCCAGCAGCCCGGGACAGGGGGACTACGAGCAGTACTTC. This gives the protein CASSPGQGDYEQYF.

J is TRBJ1-5 and V is TRBV30; D might be TRBD1 (6 bases). Trimming cost V 0 bases and J 2 bases, with 11 bases left between them. The CDR3 contains 15 residues. CDR1 GTSNPN and CDR2 SVGIG come from the germline V gene (reference sequence). The chain's CDR3 is CAWSVGGSGNQPQHF. CDR3 in DNA: TGTGCCTGGAGTGTAGGGGGAAGCGGCAATCAGCCCCAGCATTTT.

The gene calls are TRBV29-1 and TRBJ2-5; 8 bases align to TRBD1. Matching the DNA end better, TRBJ2-7 makes the J call doubtful. CDR1 SQVTM and CDR2 ANQGSEA come from the germline V gene. CDR3 length: 14 amino acids. Written as DNA, the CDR3 is TGCAGCGTCCTACCCGGACAGGGTTCCTACGAGCAGTACTTC. Translation: CSVLPGQGSYEQYF.

A note on this clone: At one boundary the junction diverges from the germline segment, which might be a read error. CDR3 nucleotide sequence: TGCGCCAGCAGCCTTAGCGGGGGGGAAGGTATGGTGGTCTTC. Translation gives CASSLSGGEGMVVF. The J gene is TRBJ2-1, the V gene TRBV4-3; TRBD2 agrees at 11 bases. This CDR3 comprises 14 residues. Per the germline V gene, CDR1 is LGHNA and CDR2 is YSLEER.

V and J are TRBV29-1 and TRBJ1-2, with D perhaps matching TRBD1 (5 bases). The V gene's germline CDR1 is SQVTM and CDR2 ANQGSEA. The CDR3 has 13 amino acids. The V end was cut by 0 bases, the J end by 5 bases, with 10 bases between. CDR3: CSVEDGALYGYTF. CDR3 DNA sequence: TGCAGCGTTGAAGATGGGGCACTTTATGGCTACACCTTC.

The chain carries TRBV2 and TRBJ2-5, with 8 nucleotides matching TRBD2. The CDR3 contains 14 residues. Germline V gene data show CDR1 as SNHLY and CDR2 as FYNNEI. Trimming cost V 6 bases and J 3 bases; bases outside gene matches: 6. CDR3 sequence reads: CASRGLAIKETQYF. In nucleotides, the CDR3 is TGTGCCAGCAGAGGACTAGCCATAAAAGAGACCCAGTACTTC.

As regards this clone: This specimen includes other DNA sequences encoding the same CDR3. The rearrangement links TRBV9 to TRBJ2-1; possible D gene TRBD1, 5 bases. The germline V and J ends were trimmed by 0 bases and 5 bases, with 9 bases remaining between them. This CDR3 region has 14 residues. The germline CDR1 and CDR2 sequences are SGDLS and YYNGEE. Here the CDR3 DNA reads TGTGCCAGCAGCGTAGAGGGCAGGGACAATGAGCAGTTCTTC. It encodes CASSVEGRDNEQFF.

Only one count was recorded for this clone. The V and J genes are TRBV6-1 and TRBJ2-3, with TRBD2 matching 8 bases. This CDR3 contains 16 residues. V lost 2 bases and J lost 3; bases outside the gene matches: 7. The germline V gene encodes CDR1 MNHNS and CDR2 SASEGT. As DNA, the CDR3 is TGTGCCAGCAGTGAATGGACGGGGGGGGTGACAGATACGCAGTATTTT. Its protein product is CASSEWTGGVTDTQYF.

This rearrangement joins TRBV19 to TRBJ2-5; possibly TRBD2 for D (6 bases). The CDR3 runs 12 residues. Germline CDR1 LNHDA, CDR2 SQIVND (reference sequence). The ends were cut back, 5 bases at V and 5 bases at J, with 9 bases in the middle. The CDR3 is CASSQGLETQYF. The DNA of the CDR3 is TGTGCCAGTAGTCAGGGACTGGAGACCCAGTACTTC.

The V and J genes are TRBV7-2 and TRBJ2-7, with TRBD2 as a possible D gene (6 bases). The V and J ends lost 5 bases and 4 bases respectively, with 15 bases between them. Germline CDR1 reads SGHTA; CDR2 reads FQGNSA. The CDR3 length is 14 residues. The CDR3 protein is CASSATGLLYEQYF. DNA of the CDR3: TGTGCCAGCAGCGCTACGGGACTTTTGTACGAGCAGTACTTC.